The 8 T cell receptor beta chains listed next were all sequenced from one sample in a study of T cells in localized non-small cell lung cancer (dated by TCRdb to the early 2020s). Library creation used the immunoSEQ multiplex PCR assay. As stored in TCRdb, this immuneACCESS dataset retains in-frame rearrangements with V and J assigned. A fraction of the clones does not appear; measured against another copy, unresolved V genes explain less than half of the discrepancy, and the remainder lacks a known reason. The sample data list 23,000 or so clones, and about 86% of these were observed just once. 5.8% of the sample is taken by the ten largest. The specimen comprised peripheral blood, sampled before any cancer treatment. Receptors originate from an older male donor with stage II squamous cell lung carcinoma.

V usage is TRBV10-3 and J usage is TRBJ2-3; 8 bases are a match to TRBD1. The germline CDR1 and CDR2 sequences are ENHRY and SYGVKD. Germline trimming cut 6 bases from V and 1 base from J; bases unmatched to any gene: 3. The length of the CDR3 is 14 residues. The DNA of the CDR3 is TGTGCCATCAGACAGGGGGAGGGCACAGATACGCAGTATTTT. Encoded protein: CAIRQGEGTDTQYF.

The gene calls are TRBV7-2 and TRBJ2-1; D may be TRBD1 or TRBD2 (6 bases each). Germline lookup yields CDR1 SGHTA and CDR2 FQGNSA. V gave up 5 bases and J gave up 3 bases, with 11 bases separating them. CDR3 length equals 14 residues. This CDR3 is CASSDGGGYNEQFF. CDR3 nucleotide sequence: TGTGCCAGCAGCGACGGAGGGGGCTACAATGAGCAGTTCTTC.

This chain joins TRBV9 and TRBJ2-1, with 11 nucleotides matching TRBD2. The junction had 12 bases not matched to a gene; V was cut back by 3 bases and J by 7 bases. This CDR3 is built from 17 residues. CDR1 SGDLS and CDR2 YYNGEE come from the germline V gene. For the CDR3, the DNA is TGTGCCAGCAGCGCCTCAATTAGCGGGAGGGCCAGGAATGAGCAGTTCTTC. It specifies CASSASISGRARNEQFF.

The rearrangement uses TRBV28 and TRBJ1-1, with TRBD1 matching over 9 bases. With 8 bases clipped from V and 6 bases from J, the junction kept 4 bases outside the gene matches. The CDR3 contains 12 residues. Germline V gives CDR1 MDHEN, CDR2 SYDVKM. CDR3 nucleotide sequence: TGTGCCAGCGGACAGGGGAGCCCTGAAGCTTTCTTT. Translating it yields CASGQGSPEAFF.

This clone showed up just a few times. The V gene is TRBV25-1, the J gene TRBJ2-1, with D perhaps TRBD1 (5 bases). Trimming removed 6 bases at V and 9 bases at J, with 18 bases between. The CDR3 length is 14 residues. Germline assignment: CDR1 MGHDK and CDR2 SYGVNS. CDR3 in DNA: TGTGCCAGCAGGGCAGTTGGGCCGCAGGGTGAGCAGTTCTTC. This encodes CASRAVGPQGEQFF.

The chain recombines TRBV19 with TRBJ2-3; unclear D gene. CDR1 LNHDA and CDR2 SQIVND come from the germline V gene (reference sequence). V lost 5 bases and J lost 1, with 7 bases in between. The CDR3 is 13 residues long. CDR3 nucleotide sequence: TGTGCCAGTAGTTTATGGGGCACAGATACGCAGTATTTT. It yields the protein CASSLWGTDTQYF. Full variable domain (missing parts from reference TRBV19 and TRBJ2-3): DGGITQSPKYLFRKEGQNVTLSCEQNLNHDAMYWYRQDPGQGLRLIYYSQIVNDFQKGDIAEGYSVSREKKESFPLTVTSAQKNPTAFYLCASSLWGTDTQYFGPGTRLTVL.

The rearrangement links TRBV14 to TRBJ2-3; no clear D gene. V lost 0 bases and J lost 3, with 7 bases in between. The CDR3 totals 14 residues. Germline loops: CDR1 SGHDN, CDR2 FVKESK. For the CDR3, the DNA is TGTGCCAGCAGCCAAGATACGATTACAGATACGCAGTATTTT. It translates to CASSQDTITDTQYF.

The chain combines TRBV5-6 with TRBJ2-1; 11 bases match TRBD2. J lost 9 bases, V lost 4 bases, and 18 bases had no gene match. The CDR3 covers 18 residues. Germline V gene sequence: CDR1 SGHDT, CDR2 YYEEEE. This CDR3 reads CASSPPLAGDHGPVEQFF. DNA of the CDR3: TGTGCCAGCAGCCCCCCACTAGCGGGAGACCACGGACCCGTTGAGCAGTTCTTC.